This note documents a single T cell receptor beta chain sequence. Antigen unknown. The sample belongs to a study of cytomegalovirus exposure and HLA in healthy donors. PCR used 60 Vbeta primers and 13 Jbeta primers. Here immunoSEQ multiplex PCR was the method, and the copy in TCRdb shows in-frame clones only, minus some. The profile shows 150,000 to 200,000 clones, roughly 80% of them singletons. The V gene's germline CDR1 is MNHNS and CDR2 SASEGT. V lost 2 bases, J lost 5 bases, and 22 bases lay in between. This CDR3 spans 17 amino acids. Study results and limitations: An apparent linkage of common viral pathogens to several of the most significant clusters emerged in a later analysis. As a later analysis showed, a missense DCLRE1C variant was linked to trimming of TCR beta V- and J-genes. In a later analysis, across HLA loci, associated TCR counts were highest for DRB1, lowest for HLA-C. Three chains tied to CMV proved CMV antigen-specific in vitro.

Sequenced input: PBMCs. The J gene is TRBJ2-7, the V gene TRBV6-1; no definite D call. This clonotype was sampled from a man in his late teens or twenties in good health and CMV-seropositive. The CDR3 coding sequence is TGTGCCAGCAGTGAACCAGTAAGTTCTGATCTTTCTCACGAGCAGTACTTC. It yields the protein CASSEPVSSDLSHEQYF.